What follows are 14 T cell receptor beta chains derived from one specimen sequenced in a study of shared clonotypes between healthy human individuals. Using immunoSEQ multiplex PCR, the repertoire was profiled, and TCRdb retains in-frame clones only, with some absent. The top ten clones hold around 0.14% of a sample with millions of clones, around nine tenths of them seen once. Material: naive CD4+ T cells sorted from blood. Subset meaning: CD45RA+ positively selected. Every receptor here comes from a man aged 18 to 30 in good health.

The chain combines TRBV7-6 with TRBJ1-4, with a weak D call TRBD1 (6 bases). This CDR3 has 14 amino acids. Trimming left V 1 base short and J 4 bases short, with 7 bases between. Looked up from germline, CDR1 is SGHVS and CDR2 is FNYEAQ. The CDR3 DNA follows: TGTGCCAGCAGCTTAGGCAGGGGTAATGAAAAACTGTTTTTT. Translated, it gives CASSLGRGNEKLFF.

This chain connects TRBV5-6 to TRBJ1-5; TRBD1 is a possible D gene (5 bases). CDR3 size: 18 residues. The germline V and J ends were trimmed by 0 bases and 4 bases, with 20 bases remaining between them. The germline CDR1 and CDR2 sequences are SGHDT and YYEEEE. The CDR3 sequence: CASSLGRRGEATNQPQHF. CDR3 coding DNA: TGTGCCAGCAGCTTGGGGCGTCGGGGGGAGGCAACAAATCAGCCCCAGCATTTT.

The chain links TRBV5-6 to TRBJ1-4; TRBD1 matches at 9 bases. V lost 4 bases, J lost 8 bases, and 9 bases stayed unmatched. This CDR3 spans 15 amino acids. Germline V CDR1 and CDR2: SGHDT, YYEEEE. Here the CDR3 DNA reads TGTGCCAGCAGCCGAAGGGGACAGGGAAGGGAAAAACTGTTTTTT. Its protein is CASSRRGQGREKLFF.

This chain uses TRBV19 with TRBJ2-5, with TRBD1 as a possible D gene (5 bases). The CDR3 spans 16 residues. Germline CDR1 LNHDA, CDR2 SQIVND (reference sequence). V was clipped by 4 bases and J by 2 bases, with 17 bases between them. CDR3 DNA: TGTGCCAGTAGTACCTATTTGCAGGGTGGACAAGAGACCCAGTACTTC. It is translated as CASSTYLQGGQETQYF. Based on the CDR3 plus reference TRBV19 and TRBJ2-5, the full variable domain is DGGITQSPKYLFRKEGQNVTLSCEQNLNHDAMYWYRQDPGQGLRLIYYSQIVNDFQKGDIAEGYSVSREKKESFPLTVTSAQKNPTAFYLCASSTYLQGGQETQYFGPGTRLLVL.

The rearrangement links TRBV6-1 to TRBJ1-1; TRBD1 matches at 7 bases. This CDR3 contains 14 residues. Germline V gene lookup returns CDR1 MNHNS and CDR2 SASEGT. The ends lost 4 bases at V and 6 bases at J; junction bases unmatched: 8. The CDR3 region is CASSAPGGQPEAFF. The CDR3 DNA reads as TGTGCCAGCAGTGCTCCAGGGGGTCAACCTGAAGCTTTCTTT.

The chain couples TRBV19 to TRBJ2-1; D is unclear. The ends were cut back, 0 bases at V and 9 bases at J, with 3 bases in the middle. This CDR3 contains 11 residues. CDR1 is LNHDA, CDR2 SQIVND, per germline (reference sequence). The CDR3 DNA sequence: TGTGCCAGTAGTATAGAACGTGAGCAGTTCTTC. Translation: CASSIEREQFF.

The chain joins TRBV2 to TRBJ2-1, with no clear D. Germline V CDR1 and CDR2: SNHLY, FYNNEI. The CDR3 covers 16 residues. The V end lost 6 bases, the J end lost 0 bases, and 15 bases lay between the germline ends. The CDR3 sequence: CASRERFLSSYNEQFF. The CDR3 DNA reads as TGTGCCAGCAGAGAACGGTTTCTGAGCTCCTACAATGAGCAGTTCTTC.

CDR3 in amino acids: CASSYRGVYNEKLFF. The CDR3 region has the DNA TGTGCCAGCAGTTACCGGGGGGTATATAATGAAAAACTGTTTTTT. V usage is TRBV6-5 and J usage is TRBJ1-4; tentative D call: TRBD1 (5 bases). Trimming pared 2 bases from V and 4 bases from J, leaving 11 bases between. The CDR3 runs to 15 residues. The germline V gene has CDR1 MNHEY and CDR2 SVGAGI.

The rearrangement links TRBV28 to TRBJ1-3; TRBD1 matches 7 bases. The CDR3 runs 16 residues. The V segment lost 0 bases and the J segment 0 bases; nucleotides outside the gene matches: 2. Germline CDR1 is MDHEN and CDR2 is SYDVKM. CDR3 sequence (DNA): TGTGCCAGCAGTTTATGGGGACAGATCTCTGGAAACACCATATATTTT. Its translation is CASSLWGQISGNTIYF. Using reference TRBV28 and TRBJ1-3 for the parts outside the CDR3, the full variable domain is DVKVTQSSRYLVKRTGEKVFLECVQDMDHENMFWYRQDPGLGLRLIYFSYDVKMKEKGDIPEGYSVSREKKERFSLILESASTNQTSMYLCASSLWGQISGNTIYFGEGSWLTVV.

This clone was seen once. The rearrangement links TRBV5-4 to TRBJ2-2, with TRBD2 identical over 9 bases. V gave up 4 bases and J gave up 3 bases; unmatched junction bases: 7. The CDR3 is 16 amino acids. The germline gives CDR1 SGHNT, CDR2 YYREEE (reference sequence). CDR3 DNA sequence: TGTGCCAGCAGCGAACCGGGACTAGCTCACACCGGGGAGCTGTTTTTT. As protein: CASSEPGLAHTGELFF.

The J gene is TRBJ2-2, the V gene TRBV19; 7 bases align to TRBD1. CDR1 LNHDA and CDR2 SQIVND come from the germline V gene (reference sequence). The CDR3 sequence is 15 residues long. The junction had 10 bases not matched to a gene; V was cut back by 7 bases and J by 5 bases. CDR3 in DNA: TGTGCCAGTACTAATCAGGGACAGAATACCGGGGAGCTGTTTTTT. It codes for CASTNQGQNTGELFF.

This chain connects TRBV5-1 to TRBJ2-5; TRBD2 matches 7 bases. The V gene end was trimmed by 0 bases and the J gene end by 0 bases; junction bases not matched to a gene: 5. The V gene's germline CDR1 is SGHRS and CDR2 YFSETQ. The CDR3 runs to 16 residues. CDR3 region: CASSLEASGNQETQYF. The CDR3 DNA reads TGCGCCAGCAGCTTGGAGGCTAGCGGAAACCAAGAGACCCAGTACTTC.

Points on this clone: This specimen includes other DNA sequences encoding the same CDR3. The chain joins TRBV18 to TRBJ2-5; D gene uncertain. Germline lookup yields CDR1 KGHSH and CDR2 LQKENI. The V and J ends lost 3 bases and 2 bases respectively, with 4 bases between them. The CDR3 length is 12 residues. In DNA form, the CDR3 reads TGTGCCAGCTCACCTGTTCAAGAGACCCAGTACTTC. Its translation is CASSPVQETQYF.

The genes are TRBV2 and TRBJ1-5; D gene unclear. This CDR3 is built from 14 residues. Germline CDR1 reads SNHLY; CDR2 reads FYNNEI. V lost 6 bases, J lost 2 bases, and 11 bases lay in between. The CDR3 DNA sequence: TGTGCCAGCAGAATCCTGGACGGCAATCAGCCCCAGCATTTT. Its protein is CASRILDGNQPQHF. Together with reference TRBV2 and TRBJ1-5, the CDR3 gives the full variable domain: EPEVTQTPSHQVTQMGQEVILRCVPISNHLYFYWYRQILGQKVEFLVSFYNNEISEKSEIFDDQFSVERPDGSNFTLKIRSTKLEDSAMYFCASRILDGNQPQHFGDGTRLSIL.